This T cell receptor (beta chain) was recovered during a study of monozygotic twins with inflammatory bowel disease. The quantity of total RNA per TCR library was approximately 3,300 ng. TCRdb reprocessed the 5' RACE reads and keeps a single row for each CDR3 protein, giving no DNA. The sample table includes roughly 300,000 distinct CDR3 sequences. The CDR3 loop spans 15 amino acids. Findings and limits, study-wide: What may have added variability to patient repertoires is that immunosuppressive treatments differed. No difference was seen in repertoire similarity between concordant and discordant twins, possibly from limited power.

For this clonotype: The antigen remains unidentified.

The sample taken for sequencing was blood. This chain uses TRBV12-3 or TRBV12-4 with TRBJ1-5; there is no DNA to check the TCRdb D call of TRBD1. This clonotype was obtained from a human donor with ulcerative colitis or Crohn's disease, or a healthy co-twin of an affected twin (not recorded which). This CDR3 reads CASSFNDRGNQPQHF.